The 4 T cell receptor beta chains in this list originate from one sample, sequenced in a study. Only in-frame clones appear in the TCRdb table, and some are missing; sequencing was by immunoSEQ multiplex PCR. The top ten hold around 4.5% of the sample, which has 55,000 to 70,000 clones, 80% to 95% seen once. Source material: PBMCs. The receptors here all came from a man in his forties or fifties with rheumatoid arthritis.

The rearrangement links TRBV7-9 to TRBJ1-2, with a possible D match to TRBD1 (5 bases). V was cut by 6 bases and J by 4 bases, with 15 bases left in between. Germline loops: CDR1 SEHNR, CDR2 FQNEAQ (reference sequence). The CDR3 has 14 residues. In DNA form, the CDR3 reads TGTGCCAGCAGACCCGAAGGGGTGATCTATGGCTACACCTTC. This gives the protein CASRPEGVIYGYTF.

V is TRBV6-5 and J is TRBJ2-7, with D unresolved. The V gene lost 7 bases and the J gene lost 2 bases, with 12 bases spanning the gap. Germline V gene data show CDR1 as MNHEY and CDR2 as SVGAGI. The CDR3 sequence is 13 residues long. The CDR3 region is CASKNPTTYEQYF. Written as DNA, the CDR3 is TGTGCCAGCAAAAATCCAACCACCTACGAGCAGTACTTC.

The CDR3, as DNA: TGTGCCAGCAGCCAAGAACCAGGGGTGTTCTATGGCTACACCTTC. Translated: CASSQEPGVFYGYTF. The chain couples TRBV3-1 (or the pseudogene TRBV3-2) to TRBJ1-2; D may be TRBD1 (6 bases). This CDR3 contains 15 residues. Germline V gene sequence: CDR1 LGHDT, CDR2 YNNKEL (reference sequence). Trimming shortened V by 0 bases and J by 4 bases, and 12 bases separated the two germline ends.

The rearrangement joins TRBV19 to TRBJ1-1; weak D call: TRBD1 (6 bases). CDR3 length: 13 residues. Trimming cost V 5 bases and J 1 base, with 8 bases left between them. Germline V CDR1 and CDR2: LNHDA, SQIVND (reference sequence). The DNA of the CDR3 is TGTGCCAGTAGTCTCAGGGGGAACACTGAAGCTTTCTTT. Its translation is CASSLRGNTEAFF.